This T cell receptor (beta chain) was sequenced in a study of control samples from healthy donors and cancer patients. CDR3 length: 17 amino acids. The trim removed 0 bases at V and 4 bases at J, leaving 8 bases unmatched. In germline, CDR1 is SGHDT, CDR2 YYEEEE. Repertoires were generated with immunoSEQ multiplex PCR, while TCRdb's copy carries only in-frame clones and drops some. The sample carries some 150,000 clones, approximately 94% recorded once. This clone was detected once. The rearrangement uses TRBV5-6 and TRBJ2-2; 8 bases align to TRBD1. The sample consisted of blood. This sequence was found in a man in his forties in good health. CDR3 sequence: CASSLASRGLGTGELFF. As DNA, the CDR3 is TGTGCCAGCAGCTTGGCCAGCAGGGGGCTCGGCACCGGGGAGCTGTTTTTT.